The clone carrying this TCR beta chain was detected many times. Its target is not known. These data belong to a study of regulatory T cells in long-lasting Graves disease. General study results and limits: Persistent disease was associated with favored TRBV28 usage and with favored use of TRBJ1-2 and TRBJ2-5.

Arm-PCR of CDR3 regions and iRepertoire HTBI primers were used to build TCR beta libraries. TCRdb used MiXCR to reprocess the multiplex PCR reads, holding one entry per CDR3 protein. The sample lists about 540,000 distinct CDR3 sequences, about 14% occurring once. Time point specified: newly diagnosed GD, antithyroid drugs for less than 3 months. RNA from PBMCs was the source of the TCR library. Trimming cost V 6 bases and J 3 bases; bases outside gene matches: 7. In germline, CDR1 is MNHNS, CDR2 SASEGT. The CDR3 spans 14 residues. This same sample was also taken into another study, of T cells in Graves' hyperthyroidism and ophthalmopathy.

This sample comprised peripheral blood mononuclear cells (PBMCs), obtained at new diagnosis, from a patient treated with antithyroid drugs. The chain links TRBV6-1 to TRBJ2-5, with 7 bases matching TRBD1. The TCR comes from a man younger than 40 with Graves disease. As DNA, the CDR3 is TGTGCCAGCAGCAGAGGGGGCGTGAAAGAGACCCAGTACTTC. Its translation is CASSRGGVKETQYF.